This T cell receptor (beta chain) was captured in a study of blood T cell repertoires in COVID-19. This table comes from immunoSEQ multiplex PCR, and its TCRdb copy is limited to in-frame clones, with some not included. The sample has 160,000 or so clones; about 86% are singletons. Material: peripheral blood. This TCR came from a woman aged 70-85 years with COVID-19, enrolled during active disease.

The CDR3 coding sequence is TGTGCCAGCAGCTCAAGACAGGGATACTACGAGCAGTACTTC. It encodes CASSSRQGYYEQYF. The chain joins TRBV5-4 to TRBJ2-7, with 7 bases aligning to TRBD1. Germline CDR1 is SGHNT and CDR2 is YYREEE (reference sequence). The CDR3 is 14 residues long. Trimming took 3 bases from V and 3 from J; bases not matched to a gene: 6.